The 27 T cell receptor beta chains given below trace back to one sample, sequenced in a study of glioma-infiltrating T cells. Amplification of TCR alpha and beta CDR3 regions from RNA used iRepertoire nested multiplex PCR. TCRdb re-called the multiplex PCR reads through MiXCR, storing one row per CDR3 protein. The sample contains more than 90,000 distinct CDR3 sequences, approximately 40% of which appear only once. The material sequenced was glioma tissue, nonneoplastic brain tissue, or PBMCs (not recorded which). The source is a human donor with low-grade glioma or glioblastoma, undergoing nonglioma brain surgery, or in good health (not recorded which).

Turning to this clonotype: A junction boundary mismatches the germline segment, possibly from a read error. J is TRBJ1-5 and V is TRBV15; tentatively, D is TRBD1 (6 bases). Germline V gene sequence: CDR1 LNHNV, CDR2 YYDKDF (reference sequence). The length of the CDR3 is 14 residues. The CDR3 bases are TGTGCCACCAGAAGAGAGGGGGTAAATCAGCCCCAGCATTTT. It is translated as CATRREGVNQPQHF.

In the case of this clonotype: The CDR3 does not close with the conserved phenylalanine or tryptophan, likely indicating a read error. The DNA is left out, because the CDR3 cannot be placed on it with certainty; the CDR3 is given as TCRdb lists it. This chain connects TRBV25-1 to TRBJ2-5; the D call in the table, TRBD2, was not verified against the DNA. Germline loops: CDR1 MGHDK, CDR2 SYGVNS. The CDR3 contains 14 residues when both ends are counted. The CDR3 region is CASRNSGSAETRYL.

On this clonotype itself: A much larger clone lies one base from this, so it may be a read error. CDR3: CATITESYKQYF. The CDR3 DNA sequence: TGTGCCACCATTACCGAGTCCTACAAGCAGTACTTC. The chain joins TRBV6-6 to TRBJ2-7, with unresolved D. The CDR3 sequence is 12 residues long. CDR1 is MNHNY, CDR2 SVGAGI, per germline (reference sequence).

This clonotype occurred many times. The gene calls are TRBV12-3 or TRBV12-4 and TRBJ1-1; D is unresolved. Trimming took off 6 bases at V and 2 bases at J, with 19 bases between the two ends. This CDR3 spans 16 amino acids. The CDR3: CASSQLTFGLNTEAFF. The CDR3 DNA follows: TGTGCCAGCAGCCAACTGACGTTCGGGCTAAACACTGAAGCTTTCTTT.

At least ten counts were recorded for this clonotype. This chain links TRBV7-9 with TRBJ2-3, with no clear D. This CDR3 has 15 amino acids. Germline CDR1 reads SEHNR; CDR2 reads FQNEAQ (reference sequence). Trimming shortened V by 1 base and J by 2 bases, and 10 bases separated the two germline ends. CDR3 DNA sequence: TGTGCCAGCAGCTTAGAGGCTTTCTCCACAGATACGCAGTATTTT. Residues: CASSLEAFSTDTQYF.

In this sample, this clonotype turned up many times. The chain joins TRBV5-1 to TRBJ2-1; D remains unclear. With 2 bases removed from V and 5 bases from J, the gap between germline ends came to 8 bases. This CDR3 comprises 13 residues. Germline CDR1 is SGHRS and CDR2 is YFSETQ. CDR3 sequence: CASSFRIDNEQFF. The CDR3 DNA follows: TGCGCCAGCAGCTTTCGCATAGACAATGAGCAGTTCTTC.

Concerning this clonotype itself: A read error may produce the germline difference seen at one junction end. The chain carries TRBV28 and TRBJ1-5, with D possibly TRBD1 on 6 matching bases. CDR1 and CDR2 from the germline V gene are MDHEN and SYDVKM. CDR3 size: 14 residues. This CDR3 reads CASSLSPGEKPQRF. In DNA, the CDR3 is TGCGCCAGCAGTTTATCCCCAGGGGAAAAGCCCCAGCGTTTT. Together with reference TRBV28 and TRBJ1-5, the CDR3 gives the full variable domain: DVKVTQSSRYLVKRTGEKVFLECVQDMDHENMFWYRQDPGLGLRLIYFSYDVKMKEKGDIPEGYSVSREKKERFSLILESASTNQTSMYLCASSLSPGEKPQRFGDGTRLSIL.

This clonotype was seen at least ten times. This chain joins TRBV2 and TRBJ2-1; D unclear. Trimming cost V 0 bases and J 1 base, with 7 bases left between them. The CDR3 extends over 15 amino acids. The germline gives CDR1 SNHLY, CDR2 FYNNEI. The CDR3 sequence is CASSEALVSYNEQFF. The CDR3 DNA follows: TGTGCCAGCAGTGAAGCCCTAGTATCCTACAATGAGCAGTTCTTC.

This clonotype was observed many times. The chain couples TRBV3-1 to TRBJ2-5; 7 bases match TRBD2. With V trimmed by 4 bases and J by 1 base, 6 bases remained unmatched. This CDR3 is built from 15 residues. Per germline, CDR1 LGHDT and CDR2 YNNKEL (reference sequence). The CDR3 DNA reads as TGTGCCAGCAGCCGGGGGGGGGAACCCCAAGAGACCCAGTACTTC. It encodes CASSRGGEPQETQYF.

The rearrangement joins TRBV6-5 to TRBJ2-2, with a possible D match to TRBD1 (6 bases). CDR3 length: 14 residues. Germline-derived CDR1 and CDR2 are MNHEY and SVGAGI. In DNA form, the CDR3 reads TGTGTTAGCAGGACAGAGCCGAACACCGGGGAGCTGTTTTTT. Its protein product is CVSRTEPNTGELFF.

This chain joins TRBV28 and TRBJ2-1; D tentatively fits TRBD1 or TRBD2 (5 bases each). The CDR3 has 13 amino acids. Trimming stripped 4 bases from V and 9 bases from J, with 13 bases between. Germline CDR1 is MDHEN and CDR2 is SYDVKM. The CDR3 sequence: CASSSPGGGEQFF. The CDR3 DNA reads as TGTGCCAGCAGTTCACCTGGTGGGGGTGAGCAGTTCTTC.

This clonotype was counted at least ten times. The chain is built from TRBV11-1 and TRBJ2-7; possible D gene TRBD2, 6 bases. The CDR3 runs to 14 residues. The V gene's germline CDR1 is SGHAT and CDR2 FQDESV (reference sequence). The V end lost 0 bases, the J end lost 7 bases, and 13 bases lay between the germline ends. The DNA of the CDR3 is TGTGCCAGCAGCTTAGCCCTAGCGAGCCGGGAGCAGTACTTC. Residues: CASSLALASREQYF.

This clonotype appeared many times. J is TRBJ1-2 and V is TRBV28; no definite D call. There are 14 residues in the CDR3. V shed 2 bases and J shed 4 bases, with 11 bases lying between them. Germline V gene lookup returns CDR1 MDHEN and CDR2 SYDVKM. The CDR3 protein is CASSLAVGTYGYTF. The DNA for the CDR3 is TGTGCCAGCAGTTTAGCCGTGGGAACCTATGGCTACACCTTC.

As regards this clonotype: One end of the junction fails to match germline, which may point to a read error. The J gene is TRBJ2-1, the V gene TRBV30; 8 nucleotides match TRBD1. This CDR3 has 16 residues. Germline assignment: CDR1 GTSNPN and CDR2 SVGIG (reference sequence). The CDR3 nucleotides are TGTGCCTTGAGTCCTCAGAGCAGGGGGACAGGCAATGAGCAGTTCTTC. Its protein product is CALSPQSRGTGNEQFF.

As to this clonotype: Compared with germline, one end of the junction differs, possibly owing to a read error. The chain couples TRBV20-1 to TRBJ2-3, with 8 bases aligning to TRBD1. The CDR3 spans 14 residues. Germline V gives CDR1 DFQATT, CDR2 SNEGSKA (reference sequence). This chain's CDR3 is CSASPMDRADKQYF. As DNA, the CDR3 is TGCAGTGCTTCCCCTATGGACAGGGCAGATAAGCAGTATTTT.

This clonotype was found many times. The chain recombines TRBV20-1 with TRBJ1-1; TRBD1 might be the D (5 bases). The V gene's germline CDR1 is DFQATT and CDR2 SNEGSKA (reference sequence). V was pared by 2 bases and J by 0 bases, with 7 bases between. There are 13 residues in the CDR3. DNA for the CDR3: TGCAGTGCTAGACAGGGCTTGAACACTGAAGCTTTCTTT. This codes for CSARQGLNTEAFF.

Only one count was recorded for this clonotype. In nucleotides, the CDR3 is TGCGCCAGCAGCTCTGGCTCAAGGGGTCGGTACGAGCAGTACTTC. It translates to CASSSGSRGRYEQYF. J is TRBJ2-7 and V is TRBV4-1; TRBD1 is a possible D gene (5 bases). The CDR3 sequence is 15 residues long. V was trimmed by 5 bases and J by 4 bases, leaving 18 bases between them. The germline V gene has CDR1 MGHRA and CDR2 YSYEKL.

This clonotype was seen ten or more times. The DNA of the CDR3 is TGCGCCAGCAGCCCGTCGATCAGCGGGGGGTACAATGAGCAGTTCTTC. Translation gives CASSPSISGGYNEQFF. The J gene is TRBJ2-1, the V gene TRBV5-1; 9 bases are shared with TRBD2. The CDR3 has 16 residues. Germline loops: CDR1 SGHRS, CDR2 YFSETQ. V shed 4 bases and J 4 bases; nucleotides not matched to a gene: 9.

The chain couples TRBV7-2 to TRBJ2-1; maybe TRBD1 (6 bases). The CDR3 spans 15 residues. V was clipped by 6 bases and J by 8 bases, with 20 bases between them. Per the germline V gene, CDR1 is SGHTA and CDR2 is FQGNSA. CDR3 loop: CASRTRDIGSYEQFF. The CDR3 nucleotides read TGTGCCAGCAGAACTCGGGACATCGGATCCTATGAGCAGTTCTTC.

The rearrangement links TRBV6-4 to TRBJ2-1; 10 bases agree with TRBD2. The germline gives CDR1 MRHNA, CDR2 SNTAGT. J gave up 9 bases and V 3 bases, and 11 bases lay outside the gene matches. The CDR3 spans 16 residues. This CDR3 is CASSEAGGTTGGEQFF. CDR3 nucleotides: TGTGCCAGCAGTGAAGCGGGGGGGACTACTGGCGGTGAGCAGTTCTTC.

Of note for this clonotype: The CDR3 does not end in the conserved phenylalanine or tryptophan, so this is likely a read error. The V gene is TRBV12-3 or TRBV12-4, the J gene TRBJ2-7, with 7 bases matching TRBD2. The CDR3 is 12 residues long. J gave up 6 bases and V 8 bases, and 7 bases lay outside the gene matches. CDR3 bases: TGTGCCAGCGGCTTAGCTAGCGGCGAGCAGTACCTC. This encodes CASGLASGEQYL.

The CDR3 DNA follows: TGTGCCTGGAGTGTACAAGAAAACACTGAAGCTTTCTTT. This sequence encodes CAWSVQENTEAFF. The chain combines TRBV30 with TRBJ1-1; D gene unclear. The CDR3 totals 13 residues. Looked up from germline, CDR1 is GTSNPN and CDR2 is SVGIG (reference sequence). V was pared by 0 bases and J by 2 bases, with 7 bases between.

This clonotype showed up many times. The rearrangement joins TRBV7-2 to TRBJ2-3; no definite D call. CDR3 size: 15 residues. Deletions cut 6 bases from V and 1 base from J, with 14 bases between. Germline CDR1 reads SGHTA; CDR2 reads FQGNSA. CDR3 protein: CASRWSGIGTDTQYF. The CDR3 DNA reads as TGTGCCAGCAGGTGGTCGGGCATAGGCACAGATACGCAGTATTTT.

This clonotype was counted at least ten times. The chain links TRBV14 to TRBJ2-3; D gene unclear. CDR3 size: 11 residues. V lost 2 bases and J lost 5, with 2 bases in between. Per germline, CDR1 SGHDN and CDR2 FVKESK. DNA of the CDR3: TGTGCCAGCAGCCAAAAAGATACGCAGTATTTT. It is translated as CASSQKDTQYF.

This clonotype was counted ten times or more. This chain connects TRBV7-2 to TRBJ2-1; 8 nucleotides align to TRBD1. The trim removed 3 bases at V and 4 bases at J, leaving 2 bases unmatched. CDR1 and CDR2 (germline): SGHTA, FQGNSA. The CDR3 has 14 amino acids. CDR3 nucleotide sequence: TGTGCCAGCAGCTTGGACAGGGTTTACAATGAGCAGTTCTTC. It specifies CASSLDRVYNEQFF.

In this sample, this clonotype turned up many times. CDR3 in DNA: TGTGCCAGCAGTCCCAACGGGGGCCTATACAATGAGCAGTTCTTC. Translation: CASSPNGGLYNEQFF. The rearrangement links TRBV28 to TRBJ2-1, with D tentatively TRBD1 or TRBD2 (6 bases each). V lost 5 bases, J lost 4 bases, and 15 bases lay in between. Germline CDR1 is MDHEN and CDR2 is SYDVKM. The CDR3 contains 15 residues.

This clonotype was seen only once. This may arise from a read error, as a much more abundant clone is one base away. The rearrangement links TRBV5-1 to TRBJ2-1; no definite D call. In germline, CDR1 is SGHRS, CDR2 YFSETQ. CDR3 length equals 15 residues. The germline V and J ends were trimmed by 3 bases and 6 bases, with 16 bases remaining between them. CDR3 DNA sequence: TGCGCCAGCAGCTACACTGGCGGAGAATTCAATGAGCAGTTCTTC. Translating it yields CASSYTGGEFNEQFF.